These 17 T cell receptor beta chains originate from one sample sequenced in a study of cytomegalovirus exposure and HLA in healthy donors. With 60 Vbeta and 13 Jbeta primers, the PCR was carried out. Profiling relied on immunoSEQ multiplex PCR, and the TCRdb table lists in-frame clones only, not all of them. This sample has about 200,000 clones, with around 80% found just once. Input material: PBMCs. The origin of the receptors is a girl under 10 years old in good health and CMV-seronegative.

The chain combines TRBV19 with TRBJ1-1, with D unresolved. Per the germline V gene, CDR1 is LNHDA and CDR2 is SQIVND (reference sequence). This CDR3 region has 14 residues. The V gene lost 5 bases and the J gene lost 7 bases, with 17 bases spanning the gap. CDR3 DNA sequence: TGTGCCAGTAGTCCACAAGCGACCTCACTTGAAGCTTTCTTT. Residues: CASSPQATSLEAFF.

This sequence joins TRBV7-9 and TRBJ2-3; 13 bases match TRBD2. J gave up 6 bases and V 5 bases, and 8 bases lay outside the gene matches. The CDR3 is 16 residues long. Germline lookup yields CDR1 SEHNR and CDR2 FQNEAQ (reference sequence). The CDR3 region is CASSEGTSGNVDTQYF. As DNA, the CDR3 is TGTGCCAGCAGCGAAGGGACTAGCGGGAATGTGGATACGCAGTATTTT.

V and J are TRBV5-6 and TRBJ2-3; 10 bases line up with TRBD1. The CDR3 contains 15 residues. J lost 7 bases, V lost 3 bases, and 8 bases had no gene match. Germline CDR1 and CDR2: SGHDT and YYEEEE. CDR3 region: CASSWDRGILNTQYF. The CDR3 DNA follows: TGTGCCAGCAGCTGGGACAGGGGTATACTAAATACGCAGTATTTT.

The chain carries TRBV28 and TRBJ2-7, with a tentative D call TRBD2 (5 bases). V lost 3 bases, J lost 3 bases, and 12 bases lay in between. The CDR3 is made up of 14 amino acids. Germline CDR1 is MDHEN and CDR2 is SYDVKM. The chain's CDR3 is CASSFARGSYEQYF. The CDR3 nucleotides are TGTGCCAGCAGTTTTGCGCGAGGGAGCTACGAGCAGTACTTC.

The table lists this clone with a few counts. This sequence joins TRBV30 and TRBJ1-2; D unresolved. Germline V gene data show CDR1 as GTSNPN and CDR2 as SVGIG (reference sequence). Trimming stripped 3 bases from V and 3 bases from J, with 14 bases between. CDR3 size: 14 residues. CDR3 nucleotide sequence: TGTGCCTGGAGCTCAGGACTCGTTGACTATGGCTACACCTTC. It specifies CAWSSGLVDYGYTF.

The rearrangement uses TRBV27 and TRBJ2-7; the match to TRBD2 covers 8 bases. This CDR3 has 15 amino acids. Losses at the gene ends were 6 bases for V and 1 base for J; bases not matched to a gene: 8. Germline V lookup: CDR1 MNHEY, CDR2 SMNVEV (reference sequence). In DNA form, the CDR3 reads TGTGCCAGCAGAGTCATCGCGGGAGGTTCCTACGAGCAGTACTTC. Protein: CASRVIAGGSYEQYF.

This clone was found a few times. V gene TRBV19 combines with J gene TRBJ1-5; the D gene is possibly TRBD1 (5 bases). The CDR3 consists of 14 residues. V lost 7 bases, J lost 3 bases, and 13 bases lay in between. Germline V gene data show CDR1 as LNHDA and CDR2 as SQIVND (reference sequence). CDR3 sequence: CASKKQVDNQPQHF. DNA for the CDR3: TGTGCCAGTAAAAAACAGGTAGACAATCAGCCCCAGCATTTT.

This chain connects TRBV30 to TRBJ1-5; TRBD1 might be the D (5 bases). The germline gives CDR1 GTSNPN, CDR2 SVGIG (reference sequence). CDR3 length equals 17 residues. V shed 1 base and J shed 4 bases, with 20 bases lying between them. The CDR3 is CAWSASNLGTFNQPQHF. CDR3 bases: TGTGCCTGGAGTGCAAGTAACTTAGGGACTTTTAATCAGCCCCAGCATTTT.

The CDR3 nucleotides read TGTGCCAGCAGCCACGACAGACGAGACAATGAGCAGTTCTTC. Translation: CASSHDRRDNEQFF. V and J are TRBV25-1 and TRBJ2-1; D might be TRBD1 (5 bases). In germline, CDR1 is MGHDK, CDR2 SYGVNS. This CDR3 comprises 14 residues. Trimming removed 6 bases from V and 5 bases from J, with 14 bases in between.

This chain joins TRBV6-6 and TRBJ1-5; no firm D call. Germline V lookup: CDR1 MNHNY, CDR2 SVGAGI (reference sequence). V shed 7 bases and J shed 3 bases, with 10 bases lying between them. The CDR3 consists of 13 residues. The CDR3 coding sequence is TGTGCCAGCACCGAGAGGTCCAATCAGCCCCAGCATTTT. This translates into CASTERSNQPQHF.

This clone was counted only a few times. This CDR3 reads CASSIEGGGIEAFF. CDR3 DNA: TGTGCCAGTAGTATAGAAGGCGGGGGGATTGAAGCTTTCTTT. This chain joins TRBV19 and TRBJ1-1; perhaps TRBD1 as D (5 bases). The length of the CDR3 is 14 residues. Germline lookup yields CDR1 LNHDA and CDR2 SQIVND (reference sequence). Trimming cost V 0 bases and J 7 bases, with 12 bases left between them.

The DNA for the CDR3 is TGCAGCGTTGATGAGGGAACTAACTATGGCTACACCTTC. This gives the protein CSVDEGTNYGYTF. This chain uses TRBV29-1 with TRBJ1-2; unclear D gene. The germline V gene has CDR1 SQVTM and CDR2 ANQGSEA. This CDR3 has 13 amino acids. Trimming removed 3 bases at V and 0 bases at J, with 8 bases between.

This rearrangement joins TRBV9 to TRBJ2-5, with D tentatively TRBD1 (9 bases). This CDR3 region has 16 residues. Trimming took off 3 bases at V and 4 bases at J, with 19 bases between the two ends. Germline CDR1 and CDR2: SGDLS and YYNGEE. The CDR3: CASSEWDRAGGETQYF. CDR3 DNA: TGTGCCAGCAGCGAGTGGGACAGGGCGGGGGGAGAGACCCAGTACTTC. The entire variable domain, with the rest obtained from reference TRBV9 and TRBJ2-5, is as follows: DSGVTQTPKHLITATGQRVTLRCSPRSGDLSVYWYQQSLDQGLQFLIQYYNGEERAKGNILERFSAQQFPDLHSELNLSSLELGDSALYFCASSEWDRAGGETQYFGPGTRLLVL.

This clone has just a few counts. V and J are TRBV5-6 and TRBJ2-3; maybe TRBD1 (5 bases). The CDR3 sequence is 15 residues long. CDR1 is SGHDT and CDR2 is YYEEEE in the germline V gene. The germline V and J ends were trimmed by 0 bases and 3 bases, with 11 bases remaining between them. The CDR3 DNA follows: TGTGCCAGCAGCTTGGACAGGATCGGGACAGATACGCAGTATTTT. Translation gives CASSLDRIGTDTQYF. Complete variable domain (other parts from reference TRBV5-6 and TRBJ2-3): DAGVTQSPTHLIKTRGQQVTLRCSPKSGHDTVSWYQQALGQGPQFIFQYYEEEERQRGNFPDRFSGHQFPNYSSELNVNALLLGDSALYLCASSLDRIGTDTQYFGPGTRLTVL.

This clone occurred a few times. The rearrangement links TRBV5-4 to TRBJ2-7; D is undetermined. The ends were cut back, 4 bases at V and 3 bases at J, with 8 bases in the middle. Germline V CDR1 and CDR2: SGHNT, YYREEE (reference sequence). CDR3 length equals 12 residues. The CDR3 nucleotides read TGTGCCAGCAGCCGAAGCGACTACGAGCAGTACTTC. Protein: CASSRSDYEQYF.

This clone turned up a few times. The gene calls are TRBV10-3 and TRBJ1-1; D uncertain. V was shortened by 4 bases and J by 10 bases, with 13 bases between the two germline ends. The CDR3 has 12 residues. CDR1 and CDR2 (germline): ENHRY, SYGVKD. As DNA, the CDR3 is TGTGCCATCAGTGGGCCTGACGCGGGAGCTTTCTTT. This gives the protein CAISGPDAGAFF.

This chain joins TRBV27 and TRBJ1-2, with 8 nucleotides matching TRBD1. The V and J ends lost 5 bases and 3 bases, in that order; junction bases with no gene match: 2. Germline CDR1 is MNHEY and CDR2 is SMNVEV (reference sequence). The CDR3 has 13 amino acids. The CDR3 here is CASSVGQDYGYTF. The CDR3 DNA reads as TGTGCCAGCAGTGTGGGACAGGACTATGGCTACACCTTC.